A selection of T cell receptor beta chains follows, all from one sample in a study of cytomegalovirus exposure and HLA in healthy donors. Data came from immunoSEQ multiplex PCR; TCRdb stores just in-frame clones and leaves some out. The sample has approximately 110,000 clones, about four fifths seen once; the top ten hold 22%. Sequencing used PBMCs. These receptor sequences come from a man aged 30 to 45 in good health and CMV-seropositive. CDR3s include the opening cysteine and the closing phenylalanine or tryptophan. A D gene is named only where the DNA matches it firmly. Clone size appears in some rows only: once, few, many, or a class for an expanded clone.

J: TRBJ1-3; length: 14; V: TRBV5-1; size: .; D: .; CDR3: CASSPGQSSNTIYF; DNA: TGCGCCAGCAGCCCCGGACAGAGCTCGAACACCATATATTTT
J: TRBJ2-3; length: 16; V: TRBV4-1; size: .; D: TRBD2; CDR3: CASSRRLAGLTDTQYF; DNA: TGCGCCAGCAGCCGCCGACTAGCGGGCCTCACAGATACGCAGTATTTT
J: TRBJ2-7; length: 15; V: TRBV18; size: .; D: .; CDR3: CASSPEPGGTYEQYF; DNA: TGTGCCAGCTCACCAGAGCCAGGGGGGACCTACGAGCAGTACTTC
J: TRBJ2-5; length: 13; V: TRBV19; size: .; D: TRBD1; CDR3: CASSRQGSGTQYF; DNA: TGTGCCAGTAGTAGACAGGGGTCAGGGACCCAGTACTTC
J: TRBJ1-1; length: 16; V: TRBV28; size: .; D: .; CDR3: CASSMTLTIMNTEAFF; DNA: TGTGCCAGCAGTATGACCTTGACTATTATGAACACTGAAGCTTTCTTT
J: TRBJ2-7; length: 14; V: TRBV19; size: once; D: TRBD1; CDR3: CASSPDRDPYEQYF; DNA: TGTGCCAGTAGTCCCGACAGGGACCCCTACGAGCAGTACTTC
J: TRBJ1-6; length: 15; V: TRBV28; size: .; D: TRBD1; CDR3: CASSLLQGYNSPLHF; DNA: TGTGCCAGCAGTTTATTACAGGGGTATAATTCACCCCTCCACTTT
J: TRBJ1-1; length: 14; V: TRBV5-1; size: once; D: .; CDR3: CASSGRVRDTEAFF; DNA: TGCGCCAGCAGCGGAAGGGTGAGGGACACTGAAGCTTTCTTT
J: TRBJ1-5; length: 15; V: TRBV5-8; size: .; D: .; CDR3: CASSDGTGVDQPQHF; DNA: TGTGCCAGCAGCGACGGAACAGGAGTTGATCAGCCCCAGCATTTT
J: TRBJ1-1; length: 17; V: TRBV28; size: .; D: .; CDR3: CASSLGEGRSGNTEAFF; DNA: TGTGCCAGCAGTTTAGGCGAAGGGAGATCGGGGAACACTGAAGCTTTCTTT
J: TRBJ1-5; length: 14; V: TRBV2; size: .; D: TRBD1; CDR3: CASSMTGGSQPQHF; DNA: TGTGCCAGCAGTATGACAGGGGGAAGTCAGCCCCAGCATTTT
J: TRBJ1-1; length: 12; V: TRBV27; size: .; D: .; CDR3: CASRGGNTEAFF; DNA: TGTGCCAGCAGGGGGGGGAACACTGAAGCTTTCTTT
J: TRBJ1-2; length: 16; V: TRBV29-1; size: .; D: TRBD1; CDR3: CSVDRDREHMGYGYTF; DNA: TGCAGCGTAGACCGGGACAGGGAGCATATGGGCTATGGCTACACCTTC
J: TRBJ1-4; length: 13; V: TRBV18; size: .; D: .; CDR3: CASSPGHNEKLFF; DNA: TGTGCCAGCTCACCAGGGCACAATGAAAAACTGTTTTTT
J: TRBJ2-2; length: 15; V: TRBV2; size: .; D: TRBD2; CDR3: CASSLGGAVTGELFF; DNA: TGTGCCAGCAGTCTGGGAGGGGCGGTGACCGGGGAGCTGTTTTTT
J: TRBJ2-2; length: 15; V: TRBV7-7; size: .; D: .; CDR3: CASSDRHRNTGELFF; DNA: TGTGCCAGCAGCGACAGGCACCGGAACACCGGGGAGCTGTTTTTT
J: TRBJ2-1; length: 15; V: TRBV10-3; size: .; D: TRBD1; CDR3: CAISGQGGSYNEQFF; DNA: TGTGCCATCAGTGGACAGGGGGGAAGCTACAATGAGCAGTTCTTC
J: TRBJ2-7; length: 12; V: TRBV28; size: .; D: .; CDR3: CASSRFSYEQYF; DNA: TGTGCCAGCAGCCGGTTCTCCTACGAGCAGTACTTC
J: TRBJ2-1; length: 15; V: TRBV5-4; size: .; D: TRBD2; CDR3: CASRDTSGRLDEQFF; DNA: TGTGCCAGCAGGGATACTAGCGGGAGGCTCGATGAGCAGTTCTTC
J: TRBJ2-5; length: 14; V: TRBV13; size: .; D: .; CDR3: CASSLAAGEETQYF; DNA: TGTGCCAGCAGCTTAGCAGCAGGGGAGGAGACCCAGTACTTC
J: TRBJ2-1; length: 17; V: TRBV12-5; size: once; D: .; CDR3: CASANSGVNYAYNEQFF; DNA: TGTGCTAGTGCAAATAGCGGAGTAAACTACGCCTACAATGAGCAGTTCTTC
J: TRBJ2-3; length: 16; V: TRBV10-3; size: few; D: .; CDR3: CAISEWGLGRTDTQYF; DNA: TGTGCCATCAGTGAGTGGGGACTGGGCCGGACAGATACGCAGTATTTT
J: TRBJ1-1; length: 15; V: TRBV19; size: .; D: .; CDR3: CASSMSAPRFTEAFF; DNA: TGTGCCAGTAGTATGTCCGCCCCCCGGTTCACTGAAGCTTTCTTT
J: TRBJ1-2; length: 12; V: TRBV29-1; size: .; D: .; CDR3: CGAQRRGYGYTF; DNA: TGCGGCGCTCAGCGTCGGGGTTATGGCTACACCTTC
J: TRBJ1-5; length: 16; V: TRBV7-9; size: .; D: .; CDR3: CASSSLQGPRNQPQHF; DNA: TGTGCCAGCAGCTCGCTACAGGGACCTCGCAATCAGCCCCAGCATTTT
J: TRBJ2-2; length: 13; V: TRBV2; size: few; D: .; CDR3: CASSQKNTGELFF; DNA: TGTGCCAGCAGTCAAAAGAACACCGGGGAGCTGTTTTTT
J: TRBJ2-3; length: 14; V: TRBV28; size: .; D: TRBD2; CDR3: CASSSRTSGFSQYF; DNA: TGTGCCAGCAGTTCCCGGACTAGCGGGTTCTCGCAGTATTTT
J: TRBJ1-3; length: 14; V: TRBV10-2; size: .; D: .; CDR3: CASSGGGDLNTIYF; DNA: TGCGCCAGCAGTGGGGGTGGGGACTTAAACACCATATATTTT
J: TRBJ1-2; length: 13; V: TRBV5-5; size: .; D: TRBD1; CDR3: CASSPGGEYGYTF; DNA: TGTGCCAGCAGCCCAGGGGGCGAATATGGCTACACCTTC
J: TRBJ2-5; length: 13; V: TRBV19; size: .; D: .; CDR3: CASSIQGLETQYF; DNA: TGTGCCAGTAGTATTCAGGGGTTGGAGACCCAGTACTTC
J: TRBJ2-2; length: 14; V: TRBV5-1; size: .; D: TRBD1; CDR3: CASSHDRAVGELFF; DNA: TGCGCCAGCAGCCACGACAGGGCGGTCGGGGAGCTGTTTTTT
J: TRBJ2-2; length: 15; V: TRBV5-4; size: .; D: .; CDR3: CASSLRFQATGELFF; DNA: TGTGCCAGCAGCTTGAGGTTTCAGGCCACCGGGGAGCTGTTTTTT
J: TRBJ1-2; length: 17; V: TRBV5-1; size: .; D: TRBD1; CDR3: CASSLLTGGATLHGYTF; DNA: TGCGCCAGCAGCCTTTTAACAGGGGGCGCGACTCTTCATGGCTACACCTTC
J: TRBJ1-2; length: 13; V: TRBV14; size: .; D: .; CDR3: CASSARVDYGYTF; DNA: TGTGCCAGCAGCGCCCGGGTCGACTATGGCTACACCTTC
J: TRBJ2-2; length: 18; V: TRBV12-5; size: .; D: TRBD2; CDR3: CASGLSSGSYANTGELFF; DNA: TGTGCTAGTGGTTTGTCTAGCGGGTCCTACGCGAACACCGGGGAGCTGTTTTTT
J: TRBJ1-2; length: 17; V: TRBV11-2; size: .; D: .; CDR3: CASSSGPQDWANYGYTF; DNA: TGTGCCAGCAGCTCAGGACCACAGGATTGGGCGAACTATGGCTACACCTTC
J: TRBJ1-1; length: 14; V: TRBV5-1; size: .; D: .; CDR3: CASSRGGADTEAFF; DNA: TGCGCCAGCAGCCGCGGGGGGGCGGACACTGAAGCTTTCTTT
J: TRBJ2-1; length: 14; V: TRBV15; size: .; D: TRBD2; CDR3: CATSRELAANEQFF; DNA: TGTGCCACCAGCAGAGAACTAGCGGCCAATGAGCAGTTCTTC
J: TRBJ1-1; length: 14; V: TRBV10-3; size: once; D: TRBD1; CDR3: CAITSGTGITEAFF; DNA: TGTGCCATAACGTCGGGGACAGGGATCACTGAAGCTTTCTTT
J: TRBJ2-1; length: 15; V: TRBV11-2; size: .; D: .; CDR3: CASSLGLVLVWEQFF; DNA: TGTGCCAGCAGCTTAGGGCTAGTGCTGGTCTGGGAGCAGTTCTTC
J: TRBJ1-1; length: 17; V: TRBV11-1; size: .; D: TRBD1; CDR3: CASSGTATITMNTEAFF; DNA: TGTGCCAGCAGTGGGACAGCAACAATTACTATGAACACTGAAGCTTTCTTT
J: TRBJ2-6; length: 14; V: TRBV21-1; size: .; D: .; CDR3: CASSRDSGANVLTF; DNA: TGTGCCAGCAGCCGCGACTCTGGGGCCAACGTCCTGACTTTC
J: TRBJ1-5; length: 12; V: TRBV2; size: .; D: .; CDR3: CASSLESQPQHF; DNA: TGTGCCAGCAGTCTAGAGAGTCAGCCCCAGCATTTT